These T cell receptor beta chains were read from a single sample in a study of Graves' ophthalmopathy and Graves' hyperthyroidism. TCRdb analysed the multiplex PCR reads with MiXCR anew, one entry per CDR3 protein. The sample holds almost 750,000 distinct CDR3 sequences; approximately 40% are singletons and the top ten take 44%. Sequenced input: peripheral blood. The receptor set was obtained from an adult man with Graves' ophthalmopathy. Both conserved end residues are part of each CDR3. A D gene is named only where the DNA matches it firmly. Clone size is not always given. Where it is, it says once, few, many or a class for expanded clones.

TRBJ1-5,TRBV7-2,many,-,TGTGCCAGCAGCGACGGGGTCCGCAATCAGCCCCAGCATTTT,CASSDGVRNQPQHF
TRBJ1-4,TRBV6-5,few,-,TGTGCCAGCAGTACACAGCGGTGGCGAGAAAAACTGTTTTTT,CASSTQRWREKLFF
TRBJ1-2,TRBV29-1,many,TRBD1,TGCAGCGTCGATGCCGGGACAGGATATCTGACCTTC,CSVDAGTGYLTF
TRBJ2-7,TRBV11-2,few,-,TGTGCCAGCAGCCCAAGGGGGGGGGGCTACGAGCAGTACTTC,CASSPRGGGYEQYF
TRBJ2-5,TRBV25-1,once,-,TGTGCCAGCAGTGAAATCGGCAGGGAGACCCAGTACTTC,CASSEIGRETQYF
TRBJ2-7,TRBV29-1,many,TRBD1,TGCAGCGTTGAAGGGGGACAGGGCGCCTACGAGCAGTACTTC,CSVEGGQGAYEQYF
TRBJ2-7,TRBV20-1,few,-,TGCAGTGCTAACCTAGAGGTCGAGCAGTACTTC,CSANLEVEQYF
TRBJ1-1,TRBV29-1,-,-,TGCAGCGTTGAGATTACAGGGCAGAACACTGAAGCTTTCTTT,CSVEITGQNTEAFF
TRBJ1-1,TRBV25-1,-,-,TGTGCCAGCAGTGGAACAGTATCTGAAGCTTTCTTT,CASSGTVSEAFF
TRBJ1-5,TRBV24-1,-,-,TGTGCCAGCAGTTTATCGGGGTTCGGGCAGCCCCAGCATTTT,CASSLSGFGQPQHF
TRBJ2-7,TRBV6-6,-,-,TGTGCCAGCAGTTACCTGGGTCAGGGCCCAAAGGCCTACGAGCAGTACTTC,CASSYLGQGPKAYEQYF
TRBJ1-1,TRBV29-1,once,TRBD1,TGCAGCGTCGGACAGGGAGTCACTGAAGCTTTCTTT,CSVGQGVTEAFF
TRBJ2-2,TRBV7-6,few,TRBD2,TGTGCCAGCAGCTCTCCGGGACTAGCGGGGGCCGGGGAGCTGTTTTTT,CASSSPGLAGAGELFF
TRBJ2-6,TRBV4-3,-,-,TGCGCCAGCAGCCAAGGGGAAAAGGCTGGGGCCAACGTCCTGACTTTC,CASSQGEKAGANVLTF
TRBJ2-7,TRBV20-1,-,TRBD2,TGCAGTGCTAGAGATCAGTATAGCGGGGGATTTTACGAGCAGTACTTC,CSARDQYSGGFYEQYF
TRBJ1-1,TRBV11-1,-,-,TGTGCCACGACTCCCTCAGGGAAAGCTTTCTTT,CATTPSGKAFF
TRBJ2-2,TRBV25-1,many,-,TGTGCCAGCAGTGAATTTGTCGGGACCACCGGGGAGCTGTTTTTT,CASSEFVGTTGELFF
TRBJ1-1,TRBV2,many,TRBD1,TGTGCCAGCAGTTGGACAGGCCCTGAAGCTCTCTTT,CASSWTGPEALF
TRBJ1-5,TRBV5-6,few,-,TGTGCCAGCAGCTTGTCAGGGTTGGGCAATCAGCCCCAGCATTTT,CASSLSGLGNQPQHF
TRBJ2-6,TRBV2,few,TRBD1,TGTGCCAGCAGCGGATGGACAGGGAAAAACTCTGGGGCCAACGTCCTGACTTTC,CASSGWTGKNSGANVLTF
TRBJ2-7,TRBV11-2,-,TRBD2,TGTGCCAGCAGCTTCGTCGGGAGGGCCTACGAGCAGTACTTC,CASSFVGRAYEQYF
TRBJ1-2,TRBV12-3/TRBV12-4,few,-,TGTGCCAGCAGTAGGGCAGTTACATATGGCTACACCTTC,CASSRAVTYGYTF
TRBJ1-5,TRBV12-3/TRBV12-4,many,-,TGTGCCAGCAGGCAGACCTGGGGGCCCCAGCATTTT,CASRQTWGPQHF
TRBJ2-5,TRBV24-1,-,TRBD2,TGTGCCACCAGTGACATACTCGTGGGGGGGCAAGAGACCCAGTACTTC,CATSDILVGGQETQYF
TRBJ1-2,TRBV7-3,-,TRBD1,TGTGCCAGCAGCGGGGACAGGGAGTTGCATGGCTACACCTTC,CASSGDRELHGYTF
TRBJ1-6,TRBV7-9,-,-,TGTGCCAGCAGCTTAATAGCCCAAAATTCACCCCTCCACTTT,CASSLIAQNSPLHF
TRBJ2-2,TRBV25-1,-,-,TGTGCCAGCAGAGATCGGGTTGCCGGGGAGCTGTTTTTT,CASRDRVAGELFF
TRBJ1-1,TRBV5-1,-,-,TGCGCCAGCAGCGCTGTCCAGGGACGCCGTGCCACTGAAGCTTTCTTT,CASSAVQGRRATEAFF
TRBJ1-2,TRBV10-2,once,-,TGTGCCAGCAAATGGACAGATTATGGCTACACCTTC,CASKWTDYGYTF
TRBJ2-5,TRBV10-3,many,TRBD1,TGTGCCATCAGTTCGGGGACAGGGGGCGATGAGACCCAGTACTTC,CAISSGTGGDETQYF
TRBJ1-2,TRBV20-1,-,-,TGCAGTGCTAGAGATCAGGGAAGCCAGAATGGCTACACCTTC,CSARDQGSQNGYTF
TRBJ2-5,TRBV14,-,TRBD1,TGTGCCAGCAGCCAATGGACAGGGGTAGAGACCCAGTACTTC,CASSQWTGVETQYF
TRBJ1-2,TRBV9,once,-,TGTGCCAGCAGCCCAATAGACTCCCGGTGGGGATTTAAAAGCTACACCTTC,CASSPIDSRWGFKSYTF
TRBJ1-1,TRBV7-9,few,TRBD1,TGTGCCAGCAGCTTAGATGAACAGGGGCTGGGCACTGAAGCTTTCTTT,CASSLDEQGLGTEAFF
TRBJ1-5,TRBV20-1,-,-,TGCAGTGCTACAGGGCAGCCCCAGCATTTT,CSATGQPQHF
TRBJ1-4,TRBV5-5,-,-,TGCGCCAGCAGCCACCTTGGGGGGACTAATGAAAAACTGTTTTTT,CASSHLGGTNEKLFF
TRBJ2-5,TRBV24-1,-,TRBD2,TGTGCCAGCAGTTCCCTCAGCGGGAGGTTCGGAGAGACCCAGTACTTC,CASSSLSGRFGETQYF
TRBJ2-2,TRBV25-1,-,TRBD1,TGTGCCAGTAGTAATACAGGGGCGGTCGGGGAGCTGTTTTTT,CASSNTGAVGELFF
TRBJ1-3,TRBV9,few,-,TGTGCCAGCAGCGTAGGTTTTACGGACTCTGGAAACACCATATATTTT,CASSVGFTDSGNTIYF
TRBJ2-5,TRBV6-5,many,TRBD1,TGTGCCAGCAGTTACGGGACAGCTCAAGAGACCCAGTACTTC,CASSYGTAQETQYF
TRBJ2-5,TRBV15,many,TRBD2,TGTGCCACCAGCAGAGAGGGAAGCGGGGGGACCCAGTACTTC,CATSREGSGGTQYF
TRBJ1-4,TRBV12-3/TRBV12-4,-,-,TGTGCCAGCAGTTACTCGTCCAGGGTGAGGGAAAAACTGTTTTTT,CASSYSSRVREKLFF
TRBJ1-1,TRBV9,few,-,TGTGCCAGCAGCCGAACTAGACAGCTGAACACTGAAGCTTTCTTT,CASSRTRQLNTEAFF
TRBJ2-7,TRBV9,-,TRBD1,TGCGCCAGCAGCCCACGGGACAGCTTCTACGAGCAGTACTTC,CASSPRDSFYEQYF
TRBJ1-5,TRBV10-3,many,-,TGTGCCAGCAGTTACTCGAGGTTAGGTCAGCCCCAGCATTTT,CASSYSRLGQPQHF
TRBJ1-6,TRBV10-3,-,TRBD1,TGTGCCACCGGGACAGGGGAAAATAATTCACCCCTCCACTTT,CATGTGENNSPLHF
TRBJ1-4,TRBV7-9,many,-,TGTGCCAGCAGCTTAGTGGGGACTAATGAAAAACTGTTTTTT,CASSLVGTNEKLFF
TRBJ2-7,TRBV20-1,-,TRBD1,TGCAGTGCGCGACAGGGGGACTACGAGCAGTACTTC,CSARQGDYEQYF
TRBJ2-3,TRBV25-1,-,TRBD1,TGTGCCAGCAGAGGGACAGGTTCAGATACGCAGTATTTT,CASRGTGSDTQYF